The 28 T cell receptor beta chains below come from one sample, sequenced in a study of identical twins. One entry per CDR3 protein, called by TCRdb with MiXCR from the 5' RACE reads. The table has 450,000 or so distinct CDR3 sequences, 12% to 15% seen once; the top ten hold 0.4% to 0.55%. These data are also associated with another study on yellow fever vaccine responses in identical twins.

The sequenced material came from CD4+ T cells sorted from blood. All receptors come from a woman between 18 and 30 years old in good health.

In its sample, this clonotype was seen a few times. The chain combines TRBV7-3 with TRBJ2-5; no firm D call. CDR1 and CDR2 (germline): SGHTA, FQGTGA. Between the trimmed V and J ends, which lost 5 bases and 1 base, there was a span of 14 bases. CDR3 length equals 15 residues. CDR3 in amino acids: CASSPRRGFQETQYF. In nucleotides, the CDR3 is TGTGCCAGCAGCCCCCGCAGAGGATTCCAAGAGACCCAGTACTTC. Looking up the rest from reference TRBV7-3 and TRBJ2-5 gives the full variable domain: GAGVSQTPSNKVTEKGKYVELRCDPISGHTALYWYRQSLGQGPEFLIYFQGTGAADDSGLPNDRFFAVRPEGSVSTLKIQRTERGDSAVYLCASSPRRGFQETQYFGPGTRLLVL.

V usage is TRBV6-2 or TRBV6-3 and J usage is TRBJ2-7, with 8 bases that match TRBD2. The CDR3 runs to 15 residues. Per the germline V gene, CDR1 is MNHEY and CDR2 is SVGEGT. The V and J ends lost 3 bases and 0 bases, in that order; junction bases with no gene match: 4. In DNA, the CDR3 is TGTGCCAGCAGTTATTCAGCGGGAGTCTCCTACGAGCAGTACTTC. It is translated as CASSYSAGVSYEQYF.

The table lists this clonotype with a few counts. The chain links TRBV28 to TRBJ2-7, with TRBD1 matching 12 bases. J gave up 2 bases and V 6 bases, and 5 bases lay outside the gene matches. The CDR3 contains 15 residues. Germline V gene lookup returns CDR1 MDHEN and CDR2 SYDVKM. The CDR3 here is CASSNRDRGPYEQYF. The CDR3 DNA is TGTGCCAGCAGCAACCGGGACAGGGGGCCCTACGAGCAGTACTTC.

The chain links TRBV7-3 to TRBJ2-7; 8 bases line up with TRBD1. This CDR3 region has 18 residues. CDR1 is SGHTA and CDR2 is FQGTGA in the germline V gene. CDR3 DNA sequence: TGTACCCTCAGTTTTGGTGGGACAGGATTAAAAGCCAGCTACGAGCAGTACTTC. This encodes CTLSFGGTGLKASYEQYF.

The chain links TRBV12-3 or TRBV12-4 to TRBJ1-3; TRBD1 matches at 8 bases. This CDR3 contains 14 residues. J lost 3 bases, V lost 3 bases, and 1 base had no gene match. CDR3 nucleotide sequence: TGTGCCAGCAGTTTCGACAGGGGTGGAAACACCATATATTTT. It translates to CASSFDRGGNTIYF.

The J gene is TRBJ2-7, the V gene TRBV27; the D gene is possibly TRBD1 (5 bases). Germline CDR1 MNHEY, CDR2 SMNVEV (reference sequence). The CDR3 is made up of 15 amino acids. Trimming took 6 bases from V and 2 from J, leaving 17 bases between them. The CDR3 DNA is TGTGCCAGCAGCCCAAGCGCAGGGCCAACCTACGAGCAGTACTTC. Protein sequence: CASSPSAGPTYEQYF.

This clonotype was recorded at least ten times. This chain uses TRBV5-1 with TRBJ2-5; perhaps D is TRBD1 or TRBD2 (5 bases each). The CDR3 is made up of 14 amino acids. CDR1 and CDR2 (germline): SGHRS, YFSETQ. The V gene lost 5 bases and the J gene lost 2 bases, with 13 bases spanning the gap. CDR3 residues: CASSSTGTQETQYF. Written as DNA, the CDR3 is TGCGCCAGCAGTTCGACCGGGACGCAAGAGACCCAGTACTTC. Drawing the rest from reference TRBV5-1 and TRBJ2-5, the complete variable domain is KAGVTQTPRYLIKTRGQQVTLSCSPISGHRSVSWYQQTPGQGLQFLFEYFSETQRNKGNFPGRFSGRQFSNSRSEMNVSTLELGDSALYLCASSSTGTQETQYFGPGTRLLVL.

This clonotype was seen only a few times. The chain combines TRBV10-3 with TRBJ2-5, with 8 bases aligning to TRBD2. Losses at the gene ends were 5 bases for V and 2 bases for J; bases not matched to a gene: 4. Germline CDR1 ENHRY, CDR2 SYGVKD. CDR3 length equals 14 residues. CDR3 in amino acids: CAISRSGSQETQYF. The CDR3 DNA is TGTGCCATCAGTCGAAGCGGGAGTCAAGAGACCCAGTACTTC.

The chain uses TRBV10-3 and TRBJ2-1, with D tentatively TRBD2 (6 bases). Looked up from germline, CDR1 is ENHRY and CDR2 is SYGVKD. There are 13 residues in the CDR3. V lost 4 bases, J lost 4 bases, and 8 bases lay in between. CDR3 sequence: CAISGGTYNEQFF. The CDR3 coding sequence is TGTGCCATCAGTGGCGGGACTTACAATGAGCAGTTCTTC.

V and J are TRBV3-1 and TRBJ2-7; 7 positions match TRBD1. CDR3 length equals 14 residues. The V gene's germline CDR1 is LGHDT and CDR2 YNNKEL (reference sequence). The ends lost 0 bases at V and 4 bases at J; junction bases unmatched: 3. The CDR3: CASSQDLQGYEQYF. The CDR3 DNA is TGTGCCAGCAGCCAAGATCTACAGGGGTACGAGCAGTACTTC.

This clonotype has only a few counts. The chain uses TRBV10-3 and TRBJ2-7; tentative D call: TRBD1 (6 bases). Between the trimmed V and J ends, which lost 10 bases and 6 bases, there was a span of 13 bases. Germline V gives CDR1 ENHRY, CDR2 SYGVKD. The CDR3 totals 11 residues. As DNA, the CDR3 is TGTGCCACCTCCGGGACACTCGAGCAGTACTTC. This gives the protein CATSGTLEQYF.

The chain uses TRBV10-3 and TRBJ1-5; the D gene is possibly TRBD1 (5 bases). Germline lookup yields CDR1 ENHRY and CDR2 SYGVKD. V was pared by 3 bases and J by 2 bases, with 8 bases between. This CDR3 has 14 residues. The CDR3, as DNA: TGTGCCATCAGTGAATGGGGGGGCAATCAGCCCCAGCATTTT. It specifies CAISEWGGNQPQHF.

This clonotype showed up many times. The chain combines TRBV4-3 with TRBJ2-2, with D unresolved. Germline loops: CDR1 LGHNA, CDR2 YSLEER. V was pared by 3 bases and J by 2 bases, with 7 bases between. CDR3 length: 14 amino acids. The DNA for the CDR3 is TGCGCCAGCAGCCACCTTAGCAACACCGGGGAGCTGTTTTTT. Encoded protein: CASSHLSNTGELFF.

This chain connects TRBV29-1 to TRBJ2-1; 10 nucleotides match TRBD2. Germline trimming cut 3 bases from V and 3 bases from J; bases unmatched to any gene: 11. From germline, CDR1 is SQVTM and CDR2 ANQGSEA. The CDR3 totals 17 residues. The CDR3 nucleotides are TGCAGCGTTGACCCGTTCAAAAGACTAGCGGGCTACAATGAGCAGTTCTTC. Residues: CSVDPFKRLAGYNEQFF.

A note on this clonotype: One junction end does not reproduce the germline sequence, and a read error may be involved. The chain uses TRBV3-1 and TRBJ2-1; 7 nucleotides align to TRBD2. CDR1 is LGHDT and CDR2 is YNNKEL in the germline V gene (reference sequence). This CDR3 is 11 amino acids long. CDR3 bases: TGTGCCAGCAGCCAAGGGACTAGAGTCCTCTTC. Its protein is CASSQGTRVLF.

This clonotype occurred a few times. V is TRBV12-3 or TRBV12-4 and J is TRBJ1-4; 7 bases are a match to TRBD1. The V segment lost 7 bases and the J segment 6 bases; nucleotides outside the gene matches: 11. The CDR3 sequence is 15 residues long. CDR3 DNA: TGTGCCAGCAAAAACCACGCAGGGGGAGATGAAAAACTGTTTTTT. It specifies CASKNHAGGDEKLFF.

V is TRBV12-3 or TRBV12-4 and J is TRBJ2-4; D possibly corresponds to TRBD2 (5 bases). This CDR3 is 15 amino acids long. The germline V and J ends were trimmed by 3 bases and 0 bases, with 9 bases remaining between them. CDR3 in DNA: TGTGCCAGCAGTTTGGACTGGCTAGCCAAAAACATTCAGTACTTC. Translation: CASSLDWLAKNIQYF.

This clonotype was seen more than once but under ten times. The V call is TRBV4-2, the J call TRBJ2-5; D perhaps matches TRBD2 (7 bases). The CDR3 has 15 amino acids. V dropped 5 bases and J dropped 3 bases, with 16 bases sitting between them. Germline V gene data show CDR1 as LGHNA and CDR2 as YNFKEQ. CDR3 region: CASSDPGGPKETQYF. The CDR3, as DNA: TGTGCCAGCAGCGATCCCGGGGGGCCAAAAGAGACCCAGTACTTC.

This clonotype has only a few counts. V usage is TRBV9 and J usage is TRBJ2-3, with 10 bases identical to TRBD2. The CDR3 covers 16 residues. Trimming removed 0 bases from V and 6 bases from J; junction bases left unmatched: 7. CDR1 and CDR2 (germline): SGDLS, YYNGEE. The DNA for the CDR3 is TGTGCCAGCAGCGTAGGGCTAGCGGGGGCCGCTGATACGCAGTATTTT. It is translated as CASSVGLAGAADTQYF.

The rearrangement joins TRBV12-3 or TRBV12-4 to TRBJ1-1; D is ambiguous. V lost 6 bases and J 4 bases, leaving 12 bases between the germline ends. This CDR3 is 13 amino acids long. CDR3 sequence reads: CASRTNWGTEAFF. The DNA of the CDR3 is TGTGCCAGCAGGACGAATTGGGGCACTGAAGCTTTCTTT.

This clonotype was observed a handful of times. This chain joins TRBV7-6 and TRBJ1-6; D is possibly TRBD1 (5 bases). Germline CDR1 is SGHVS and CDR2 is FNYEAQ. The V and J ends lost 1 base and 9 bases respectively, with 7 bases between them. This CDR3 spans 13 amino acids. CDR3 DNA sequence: TGTGCCAGCAGCTTAGTGGGGGGTTCACCCCTCCACTTT. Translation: CASSLVGGSPLHF. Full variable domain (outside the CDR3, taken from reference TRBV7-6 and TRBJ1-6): GAGVSQSPRYKVTKRGQDVALRCDPISGHVSLYWYRQALGQGPEFLTYFNYEAQQDKSGLPNDRFSAERPEGSISTLTIQRTEQRDSAMYRCASSLVGGSPLHFGNGTRLTVT.

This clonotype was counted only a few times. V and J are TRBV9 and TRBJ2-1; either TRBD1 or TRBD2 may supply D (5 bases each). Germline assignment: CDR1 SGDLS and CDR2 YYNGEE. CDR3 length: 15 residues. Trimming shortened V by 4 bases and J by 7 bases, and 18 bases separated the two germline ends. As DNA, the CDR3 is TGTGCCAGCAGCCTGAGGTCCAGAGGGGTAAATGAGCAGTTCTTC. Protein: CASSLRSRGVNEQFF.

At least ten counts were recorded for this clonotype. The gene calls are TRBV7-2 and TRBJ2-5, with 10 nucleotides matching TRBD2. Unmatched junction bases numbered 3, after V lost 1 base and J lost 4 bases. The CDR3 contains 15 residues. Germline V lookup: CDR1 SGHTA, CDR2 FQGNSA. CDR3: CASSLGTSGGETQYF. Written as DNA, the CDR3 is TGTGCCAGCAGCTTAGGGACTAGCGGAGGAGAGACCCAGTACTTC. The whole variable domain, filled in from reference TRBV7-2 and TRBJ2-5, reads GAGVSQSPSNKVTEKGKDVELRCDPISGHTALYWYRQSLGQGLEFLIYFQGNSAPDKSGLPSDRFSAERTGGSVSTLTIQRTQQEDSAVYLCASSLGTSGGETQYFGPGTRLLVL.

In nucleotides, the CDR3 is TGTGCCAGCAGCCTCCCCAATTTAGAGACCCAGTACTTC. Its protein is CASSLPNLETQYF. The chain links TRBV7-9 to TRBJ2-5; D remains unclear. Germline values: CDR1 SEHNR, CDR2 FQNEAQ (reference sequence). V was shortened by 5 bases and J by 4 bases, with 11 bases between the two germline ends. The CDR3 runs to 13 residues. The whole variable domain, filled in from reference TRBV7-9 and TRBJ2-5, reads DTGVSQNPRHKITKRGQNVTFRCDPISEHNRLYWYRQTLGQGPEFLTYFQNEAQLEKSRLLSDRFSAERPKGSFSTLEIQRTEQGDSAMYLCASSLPNLETQYFGPGTRLLVL.

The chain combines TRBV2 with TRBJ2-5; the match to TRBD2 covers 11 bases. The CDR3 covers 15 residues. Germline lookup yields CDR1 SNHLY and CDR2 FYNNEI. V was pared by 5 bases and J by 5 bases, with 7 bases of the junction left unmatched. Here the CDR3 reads CASSRTSGWSETQYF. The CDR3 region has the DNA TGTGCCAGCAGTAGGACTAGCGGGTGGAGTGAGACCCAGTACTTC.

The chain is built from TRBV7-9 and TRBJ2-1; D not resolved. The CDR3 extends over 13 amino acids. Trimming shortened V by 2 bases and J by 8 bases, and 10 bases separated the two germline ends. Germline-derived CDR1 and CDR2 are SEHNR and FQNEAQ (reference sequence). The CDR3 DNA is TGTGCCAGCAGCTTACAGGTTAGGGATGAGCAGTTCTTC. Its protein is CASSLQVRDEQFF.

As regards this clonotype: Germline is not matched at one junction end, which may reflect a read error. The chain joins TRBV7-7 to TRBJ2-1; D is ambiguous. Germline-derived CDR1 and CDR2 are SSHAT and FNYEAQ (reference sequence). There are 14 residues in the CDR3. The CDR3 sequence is CASSPRPRYNEQFF. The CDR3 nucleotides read TGTGCTAGCAGCCCGCGGCCCCGATACAATGAGCAGTTCTTC. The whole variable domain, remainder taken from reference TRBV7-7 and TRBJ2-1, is GAGVSQSPRYKVTKRGQDVTLRCDPISSHATLYWYQQALGQGPEFLTYFNYEAQPDKSGLPSDRFSAERPEGSISTLTIQRTEQRDSAMYRCASSPRPRYNEQFFGPGTRLTVL.

For the CDR3, the DNA is TGTGCCTGGAGTATGGGGGGCGAGGGTTACAATGAGCAGTTCTTC. Protein: CAWSMGGEGYNEQFF. The V and J genes are TRBV30 and TRBJ2-1, with D possibly called TRBD1 or TRBD2 (6 bases each). Looked up from germline, CDR1 is GTSNPN and CDR2 is SVGIG (reference sequence). The length of the CDR3 is 15 residues. V was pared by 2 bases and J by 4 bases, with 15 bases between.